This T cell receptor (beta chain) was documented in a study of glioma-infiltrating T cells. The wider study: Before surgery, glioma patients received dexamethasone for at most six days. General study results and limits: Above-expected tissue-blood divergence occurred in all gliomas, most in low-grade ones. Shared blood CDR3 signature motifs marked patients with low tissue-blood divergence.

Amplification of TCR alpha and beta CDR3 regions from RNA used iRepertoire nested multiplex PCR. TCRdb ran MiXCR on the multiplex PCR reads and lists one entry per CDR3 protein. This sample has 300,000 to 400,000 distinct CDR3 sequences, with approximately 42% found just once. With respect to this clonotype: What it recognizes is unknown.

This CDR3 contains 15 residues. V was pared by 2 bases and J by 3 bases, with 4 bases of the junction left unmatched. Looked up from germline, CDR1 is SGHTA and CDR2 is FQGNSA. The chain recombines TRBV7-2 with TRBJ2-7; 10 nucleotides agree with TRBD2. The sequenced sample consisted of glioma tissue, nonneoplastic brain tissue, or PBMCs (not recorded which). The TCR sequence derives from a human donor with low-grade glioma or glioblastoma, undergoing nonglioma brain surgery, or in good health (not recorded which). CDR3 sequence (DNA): TGTGCCAGCAGCTTATCCGGGACTAGCGACTACGAGCAGTACTTC. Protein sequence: CASSLSGTSDYEQYF.